These 22 T cell receptor beta chains originate from one sample sequenced in a study of T cells in Graves' hyperthyroidism and ophthalmopathy. Amplification of TCR beta CDR3 regions used RNA as the template. When the TCR CDR3 underwent first-round RT-PCR, the HTBI primer set was used. TCRdb independently ran MiXCR on the multiplex PCR reads; one entry per CDR3 protein. The profile shows 350,000 to 400,000 distinct CDR3 sequences, about 15% of them singletons. Material for sequencing was blood. All receptors derive from a woman aged 25-40 years with Graves' hyperthyroidism.

This clonotype was found a few times. The rearrangement uses TRBV5-1 and TRBJ2-2; 7 nucleotides agree with TRBD1. This CDR3 contains 16 residues. Trimming cost V 0 bases and J 6 bases; bases outside gene matches: 8. Germline CDR1 is SGHRS and CDR2 is YFSETQ. CDR3: CASSLATGAIAGELFF. For the CDR3, the DNA is TGCGCCAGCAGCTTGGCCACAGGGGCGATCGCCGGGGAGCTGTTTTTT.

This clonotype has only a few counts. The chain combines TRBV6-2 or TRBV6-3 with TRBJ2-1, with D perhaps TRBD2 (6 bases). Between the trimmed V and J ends, which lost 2 bases and 6 bases, there was a span of 11 bases. CDR3 length: 14 amino acids. CDR1 and CDR2 (germline): MNHEY, SVGEGT. The CDR3 spells CASSYTTRLNEQFF. The DNA for the CDR3 is TGTGCCAGCAGTTACACGACTAGACTCAATGAGCAGTTCTTC.

This clonotype was observed a handful of times. The chain couples TRBV5-5 to TRBJ2-3; TRBD1 agrees at 7 bases. J was trimmed by 6 bases and V by 3 bases; bases with no gene match: 10. This CDR3 spans 15 amino acids. Germline V gene data show CDR1 as SGHKS and CDR2 as YYEKEE (reference sequence). The CDR3, as DNA: TGTGCCAGCAGCTCTACAGGGGCCCTTTTTGATACGCAGTATTTT. This translates into CASSSTGALFDTQYF.

There are many counts of this clonotype. V gene TRBV28 combines with J gene TRBJ2-3; D remains unclear. CDR3 length: 13 residues. V was clipped by 8 bases and J by 1 base, with 10 bases between them. The germline gives CDR1 MDHEN, CDR2 SYDVKM. CDR3 amino acids: CASLDWGTDTQYF. For the CDR3, the DNA is TGTGCCAGCCTCGACTGGGGCACAGATACGCAGTATTTT.

This clonotype was seen ten or more times. This chain joins TRBV11-2 and TRBJ1-1, with D unclear. CDR3 length: 13 residues. With 5 bases removed from V and 4 bases from J, the gap between germline ends came to 11 bases. Germline V gene data show CDR1 as SGHAT and CDR2 as FQNNGV. The CDR3 DNA is TGTGCCAGCAGCACAAGGATCGGCACTGAAGCTTTCTTT. Its translation: CASSTRIGTEAFF.

This clonotype has just a few counts. The chain employs TRBV20-1 and TRBJ1-1; weak D call: TRBD1 (6 bases). Trimming took 2 bases from V and 11 from J, leaving 12 bases between them. This CDR3 is 11 amino acids long. Germline lookup yields CDR1 DFQATT and CDR2 SNEGSKA (reference sequence). This CDR3 reads CSARTGLGAFF. The CDR3 DNA is TGCAGTGCTAGAACAGGGCTTGGCGCTTTCTTT.

This clonotype appeared many times. J is TRBJ2-5 and V is TRBV28; D perhaps matches TRBD1 (6 bases). V was clipped by 3 bases and J by 4 bases, with 9 bases between them. The germline CDR1 and CDR2 sequences are MDHEN and SYDVKM. This CDR3 spans 13 amino acids. The CDR3 is CASSFGGPETQYF. The CDR3 nucleotides read TGTGCCAGCAGTTTTGGGGGCCCAGAGACCCAGTACTTC.

Here the CDR3 reads CASSLDSGRNEKLFF. In nucleotides, the CDR3 is TGTGCCAGCAGCTTAGATTCAGGGAGGAATGAAAAACTGTTTTTT. The J gene is TRBJ1-4, the V gene TRBV11-2; D is possibly TRBD1 (5 bases). The CDR3 length is 15 residues. Germline V gene sequence: CDR1 SGHAT, CDR2 FQNNGV. V was pared by 0 bases and J by 5 bases, with 10 bases between.

The V call is TRBV7-8, the J call TRBJ1-1, with 7 positions matching TRBD1. Germline CDR1 and CDR2: SGHVS and FQNEAQ. With 5 bases clipped from V and 1 base from J, the junction kept 7 bases outside the gene matches. This CDR3 is built from 15 residues. CDR3: CASSPGGAQNTEAFF. In DNA, the CDR3 is TGTGCCAGCAGCCCAGGGGGGGCTCAGAACACTGAAGCTTTCTTT.

This clonotype was seen a handful of times. The V call is TRBV19, the J call TRBJ2-7, with 7 bases that match TRBD2. CDR3 size: 15 residues. J was trimmed by 4 bases and V by 8 bases; bases with no gene match: 14. Germline CDR1 reads LNHDA; CDR2 reads SQIVND (reference sequence). CDR3 coding DNA: TGTGCCAGTCAAGCGGGGCCGGGAGAACGATACGAGCAGTACTTC. This sequence encodes CASQAGPGERYEQYF.

This clonotype came up a few times. The chain recombines TRBV18 with TRBJ2-7; D unresolved. CDR1 is KGHSH and CDR2 is LQKENI in the germline V gene. This CDR3 is 13 amino acids long. The V gene lost 4 bases and the J gene lost 3 bases, with 10 bases spanning the gap. The CDR3 coding sequence is TGTGCCAGCTCACGCGCGACCTACTACGAGCAGTACTTC. As protein: CASSRATYYEQYF.

This clonotype came up a few times. The chain has TRBV7-6 and TRBJ2-2; D possibly uses TRBD1 or TRBD2 (5 bases each). The CDR3 sequence is 14 residues long. From germline, CDR1 is SGHVS and CDR2 FNYEAQ. The V and J ends lost 5 bases and 6 bases respectively, with 13 bases between them. Here the CDR3 DNA reads TGTGCCAGCAGCCCGGAGAGGGGCCCCGGGGAGCTGTTTTTT. It specifies CASSPERGPGELFF.

This chain uses TRBV30 with TRBJ1-2; D gene uncertain. V was trimmed by 8 bases and J by 7 bases, leaving 14 bases between them. CDR1 and CDR2 from the germline V gene are GTSNPN and SVGIG (reference sequence). There are 11 residues in the CDR3. The CDR3 nucleotides read TGTGCCAGGCGCGAAGCCCGTGGCTACACCTTC. Translating gives CARREARGYTF.

The sample holds many counts of this clonotype. The rearrangement joins TRBV7-6 to TRBJ1-5; D remains ambiguous. Deletions cut 5 bases from V and 0 bases from J, with 8 bases between. Germline lookup yields CDR1 SGHVS and CDR2 FNYEAQ. The CDR3 has 14 amino acids. CDR3 sequence: CASSPEYSNQPQHF. CDR3 DNA: TGTGCCAGCAGCCCAGAGTATAGCAATCAGCCCCAGCATTTT.

This clonotype was observed at least ten times. V and J are TRBV27 and TRBJ2-5; weak D call: TRBD1 (6 bases). Deletions cut 5 bases from V and 4 bases from J, with 17 bases between. CDR1 and CDR2 from the germline V gene are MNHEY and SMNVEV (reference sequence). This CDR3 spans 15 amino acids. For the CDR3, the DNA is TGTGCCAGCAGTCAAACCAGGGGATATCGAGAGACCCAGTACTTC. It yields the protein CASSQTRGYRETQYF.

The J gene is TRBJ2-3, the V gene TRBV29-1; 7 nucleotides line up with TRBD1. There are 13 residues in the CDR3. The junction had 3 bases not matched to a gene; V was cut back by 4 bases and J by 2 bases. The germline V gene has CDR1 SQVTM and CDR2 ANQGSEA. CDR3 in amino acids: CSVATGLTDTQYF. CDR3 coding DNA: TGCAGCGTTGCGACAGGGCTCACAGATACGCAGTATTTT.

The V call is TRBV14, the J call TRBJ1-6; D is unclear. Deletions cut 3 bases from V and 4 bases from J, with 13 bases between. CDR1 is SGHDN, CDR2 FVKESK, per germline. The CDR3 spans 16 residues. The CDR3 sequence is CASSQMDGSYNSPLHF. CDR3 DNA sequence: TGTGCCAGCAGCCAGATGGACGGATCGTATAATTCACCCCTCCACTTT.

The table lists this clonotype with many counts. This chain joins TRBV12-3 or TRBV12-4 and TRBJ2-7; 7 bases line up with TRBD2. The trim removed 5 bases at V and 6 bases at J, leaving 10 bases unmatched. CDR3 length: 14 amino acids. The CDR3 region has the DNA TGTGCCAGCAGTCGGGGCTCCCCGGGAGGCGAGCAGTACTTC. It specifies CASSRGSPGGEQYF.

This clonotype occurred many times. The V call is TRBV28, the J call TRBJ2-7, with 10 nucleotides matching TRBD1. Germline-derived CDR1 and CDR2 are MDHEN and SYDVKM. J gave up 7 bases and V 8 bases, and 14 bases lay outside the gene matches. The CDR3 length is 15 residues. CDR3 coding DNA: TGTGCCAGCGTCGGGACAGGGGTCCGTTCAAGGGAGCAGTACTTC. Amino acid sequence: CASVGTGVRSREQYF.

The chain combines TRBV9 with TRBJ2-7, with D perhaps matching TRBD1 or TRBD2 (5 bases each). V was pared by 0 bases and J by 0 bases, with 10 bases between. Looked up from germline, CDR1 is SGDLS and CDR2 is YYNGEE. The CDR3 is 15 residues long. The CDR3 sequence: CASSVAGDDSYEQYF. The CDR3 DNA is TGTGCCAGCAGCGTAGCCGGGGACGACTCCTACGAGCAGTACTTC.

Turning to this clonotype: One base away lies a much larger clone, so this may be a sequencing read error. V is TRBV7-3 and J is TRBJ2-1; TRBD2 matches at 9 bases. The germline V gene encodes CDR1 SGHTA and CDR2 FQGTGA. CDR3 size: 15 residues. The V and J ends lost 8 bases and 5 bases, in that order; junction bases with no gene match: 10. CDR3 nucleotides: TGTGCCAGCGGCCCCAGGACTAGCGTCAACAATGAGCAGTTCTTC. Translated, it gives CASGPRTSVNNEQFF.

The chain links TRBV2 to TRBJ1-4; the D gene is possibly TRBD1 (6 bases). The V gene's germline CDR1 is SNHLY and CDR2 FYNNEI. V was shortened by 8 bases and J by 3 bases, with 10 bases between the two germline ends. The CDR3 totals 13 residues. CDR3 DNA sequence: TGTGCCAGCGACAGGAGGCCTAATGAAAAACTGTTTTTT. Protein sequence: CASDRRPNEKLFF. The full variable domain, with the rest looked up from reference TRBV2 and TRBJ1-4, is EPEVTQTPSHQVTQMGQEVILRCVPISNHLYFYWYRQILGQKVEFLVSFYNNEISEKSEIFDDQFSVERPDGSNFTLKIRSTKLEDSAMYFCASDRRPNEKLFFGSGTQLSVL.